This T cell receptor beta chain appears in the sequencing data of a study of Ad26.COV2.S vaccination and SARS-CoV-2 variants. The repertoire was sequenced with immunoSEQ multiplex PCR; TCRdb's copy has only in-frame clones and lacks some. The table lists 430,000 or so clones, around nine tenths of them singletons. To note about this clone: The antigen remains unidentified.

Looked up from germline, CDR1 is SGHNT and CDR2 is YYREEE (reference sequence). The CDR3 has 16 amino acids. The V gene end was trimmed by 4 bases and the J gene end by 6 bases; junction bases not matched to a gene: 15. Study conclusions and caveats: Total T cell responses, in the TCR breadth and depth analyses, may have been underestimated.

Stated treatment: some 20 received Ad26.COV2.S at low or high dose, single or two shots; about 5 received placebo; per-sample allocation not given. Following the first vaccine or placebo injection, samples were taken on day 63. The TCR sequence derives from a person aged 18 to 65 who received the Ad26.COV2.S COVID-19 vaccine or a placebo. Sample: peripheral blood, taken in a trial of Ad26.COV2.S vaccine versus placebo. The chain joins TRBV5-4 to TRBJ2-7, with 8 bases aligning to TRBD1. CDR3: CASSPRAVTGVFEQYF. The CDR3 bases are TGTGCCAGCAGCCCCCGAGCCGTGACAGGGGTGTTCGAGCAGTACTTC. The variable domain in full, with the rest retrieved from reference TRBV5-4 and TRBJ2-7, is ETGVTQSPTHLIKTRGQQVTLRCSSQSGHNTVSWYQQALGQGPQFIFQYYREEENGRGNFPPRFSGLQFPNYSSELNVNALELDDSALYLCASSPRAVTGVFEQYFGPGTRLTVT.